This T cell receptor beta chain was sequenced for a study of T cells in Graves' hyperthyroidism and ophthalmopathy. Amplified TCR beta CDR3 regions derived from RNA transcripts. RT-PCR in the first round (using the HTBI primer set) targeted the TCR CDR3. TCRdb passed the multiplex PCR reads through MiXCR, listing each CDR3 protein once. Of 500,000 to 600,000 distinct CDR3 sequences listed, roughly 50% are singletons. Only a few counts were recorded for this clonotype. CDR3 length: 14 amino acids. CDR1 and CDR2 (germline): SQVTM, ANQGSEA. The germline V and J ends were trimmed by 0 bases and 5 bases, with 12 bases remaining between them.

The specimen was peripheral blood or thyroid tissue (not recorded which). V is TRBV29-1 and J is TRBJ2-3; D perhaps matches TRBD2 (5 bases). The source of this sequence is a woman in her late teens or twenties with Graves' hyperthyroidism. The CDR3 DNA sequence: TGCAGCGTTGAAGAGGCCGGGATAGGAGATACGCAGTATTTT. Its translation: CSVEEAGIGDTQYF.